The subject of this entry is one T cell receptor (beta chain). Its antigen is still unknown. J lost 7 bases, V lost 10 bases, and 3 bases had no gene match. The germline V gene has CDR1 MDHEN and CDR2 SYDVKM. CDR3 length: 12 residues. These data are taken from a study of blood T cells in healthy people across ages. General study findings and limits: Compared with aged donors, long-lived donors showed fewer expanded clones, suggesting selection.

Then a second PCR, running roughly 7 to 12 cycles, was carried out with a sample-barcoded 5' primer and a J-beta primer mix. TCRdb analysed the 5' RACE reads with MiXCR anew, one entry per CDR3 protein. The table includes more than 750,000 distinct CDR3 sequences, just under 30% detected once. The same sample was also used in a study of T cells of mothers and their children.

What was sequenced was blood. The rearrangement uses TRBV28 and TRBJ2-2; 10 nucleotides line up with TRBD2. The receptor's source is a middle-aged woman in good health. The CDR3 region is CATRLAGGELFF. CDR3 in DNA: TGTGCCACACGACTAGCGGGCGGGGAGCTGTTTTTT.